The clone carrying this TCR beta chain is medium-sized (0.01 to 0.1%) by share. Its target is unknown. Template input, which was bulk tumor genomic DNA, totaled 600 to 700 ng per sample. Multiple widely separated biopsies were taken from each primary tumor at surgery. Patients with untreated, newly diagnosed non-small cell lung cancer underwent curative surgery. Newly diagnosed non-small cell lung cancer patients undergoing curative-intent surgery served as donors. This specimen belongs to a study of immune heterogeneity within non-small cell lung tumors. Findings of the study overall: Tumor sites in a patient shared identical dominant CDR3 beta clonotypes and also carried site-unique high-frequency clones.

TCR beta CDR3 amplification used multiplex PCR with 32 V and 13 J primers. TCRdb re-called the multiplex PCR reads with MiXCR, one entry per CDR3 protein. The data hold approximately 6,300 distinct CDR3 sequences, with 22% observed a single time. Sequenced input: lung tumor tissue. The TCR was taken from a female donor with non-small cell lung cancer.

CDR3 coding DNA: TGTGCCAGCAGTGACCGCAACACTGAAGCTTTCTTT. It yields the protein CASSDRNTEAFF. The chain links TRBV2 to TRBJ1-1; D unclear. There are 12 residues in the CDR3. V lost 3 bases and J lost 2, with 4 bases in between. Per germline, CDR1 SNHLY and CDR2 FYNNEI.